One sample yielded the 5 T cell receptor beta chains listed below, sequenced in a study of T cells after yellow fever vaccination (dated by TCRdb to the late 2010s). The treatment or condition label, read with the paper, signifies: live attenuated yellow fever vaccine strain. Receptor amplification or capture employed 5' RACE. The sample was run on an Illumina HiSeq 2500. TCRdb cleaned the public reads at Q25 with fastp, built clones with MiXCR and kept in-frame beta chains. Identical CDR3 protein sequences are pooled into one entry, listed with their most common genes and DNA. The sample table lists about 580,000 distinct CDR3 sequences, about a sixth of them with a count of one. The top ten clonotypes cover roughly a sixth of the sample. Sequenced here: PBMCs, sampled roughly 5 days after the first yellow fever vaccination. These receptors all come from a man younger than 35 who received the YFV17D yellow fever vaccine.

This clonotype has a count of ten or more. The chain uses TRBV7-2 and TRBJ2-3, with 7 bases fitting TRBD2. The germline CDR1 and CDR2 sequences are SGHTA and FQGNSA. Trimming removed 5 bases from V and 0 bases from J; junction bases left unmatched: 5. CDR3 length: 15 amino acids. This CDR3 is CASSRQAGSTDTQYF. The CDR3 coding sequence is TGTGCCAGCAGCCGACAAGCGGGGAGCACAGATACGCAGTATTTT.

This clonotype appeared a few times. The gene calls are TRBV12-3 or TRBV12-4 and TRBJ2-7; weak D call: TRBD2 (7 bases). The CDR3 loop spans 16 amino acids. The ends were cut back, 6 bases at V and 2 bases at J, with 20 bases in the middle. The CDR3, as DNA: TGTGCCAGCAGCTTTCTAAGTGGAGGGGGGGCCTACGAGCAGTACGTC. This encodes CASSFLSGGGAYEQYV.

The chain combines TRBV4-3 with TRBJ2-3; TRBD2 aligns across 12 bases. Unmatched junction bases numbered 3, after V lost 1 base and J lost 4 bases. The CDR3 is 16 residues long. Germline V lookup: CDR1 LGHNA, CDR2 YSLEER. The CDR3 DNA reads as TGCGCCAGCAGCCAAGCGGCTAGCGGGGGGGCAGATACGCAGTATTTT. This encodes CASSQAASGGADTQYF.

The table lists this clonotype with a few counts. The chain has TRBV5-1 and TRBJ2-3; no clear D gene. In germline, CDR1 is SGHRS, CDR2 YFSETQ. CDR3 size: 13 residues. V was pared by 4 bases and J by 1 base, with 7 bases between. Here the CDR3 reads CASSAGRTDTQYF. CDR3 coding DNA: TGCGCCAGCAGCGCCGGCCGCACAGATACGCAGTATTTT.

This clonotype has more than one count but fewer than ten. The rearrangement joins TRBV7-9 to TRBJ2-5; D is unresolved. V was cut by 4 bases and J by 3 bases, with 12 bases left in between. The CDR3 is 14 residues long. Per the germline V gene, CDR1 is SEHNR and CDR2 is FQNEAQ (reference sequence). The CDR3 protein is CASSSVPGKETQYF. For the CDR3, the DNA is TGTGCCAGCAGCTCTGTCCCGGGCAAAGAGACCCAGTACTTC. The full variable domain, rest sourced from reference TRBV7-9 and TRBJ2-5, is DTGVSQNPRHKITKRGQNVTFRCDPISEHNRLYWYRQTLGQGPEFLTYFQNEAQLEKSRLLSDRFSAERPKGSFSTLEIQRTEQGDSAMYLCASSSVPGKETQYFGPGTRLLVL.